Below, one TCR beta chain is given with its context. Its antigen is currently not known. One base away there is no much larger clone; base qualities are not given. TCRbeta CDR3 regions were amplified from genomic DNA using the immunoSEQ Assay, a bias-controlled multiplex PCR. The study's own analysis went as follows. Within the assay, amplification of reference gene primers was used to estimate how many nucleated cells each sample contained. To quantify the absolute abundance of each unique TCRbeta CDR3 rearrangement, sequence reads were collapsed and filtered. For each sample, productive Simpson clonality was calculated as the square root of Simpson's diversity index across productive rearrangements. Sourced from immuneACCESS, this table was stored by TCRdb with only in-frame sequences that have V and J called. A share of the clones is absent; for the studies checked, an unresolved V gene accounts for under half, and the remainder has no known explanation. Clonal size and the V and J genes are those of that table, whereas D and trimming came from the DNA. The sample table lists approximately 160,000 clones, approximately 83% of them with a count of one. The top ten clones comprise roughly 9% of the sample.

Each collaborating institution followed its own protocols to collect whole blood in K2EDTA tubes. For TCRbeta analysis, collaborators shipped samples as frozen whole blood, isolated PBMCs, or DNA extracted from either of those sample types. The entry originates in a study of blood T cell repertoires in COVID-19 (dated by TCRdb to about 2020). The study in broad terms: Samples covering the acute and convalescent phases of COVID-19 were provided by collaborators in the United States, Italy and Spain. The prospective study material was composed of cDNA or gDNA derived from T cells, B-cell-depleted T cells, or PBMCs. Deeply sampled blood TCRbeta repertoires from subjects exposed to, actively infected with, or recovered from COVID-19 were included in the dataset. The repertoires were made available in a free public database intended to serve as a resource for research on the immune response to SARS-CoV-2. The samples were drawn from the first 160 participants of the ongoing ImmuneRACE study and from over 950 subjects provided by 6 global collaborators. A de-identified subject ID, COVID-19 status, age in years and sex were almost always included in the sample metadata. Where available, HLA class I and class II types were obtained from metadata supplied by the sample provider rather than from assay-based typing. Summary of the overall study and its limitations: The quantity of clinical and demographic metadata differed by source and by participant and was supplied without curation.

The CDR3 measures 15 amino acids from cysteine to phenylalanine. Only the CDR3 DNA is retained, 45 bases long and in frame from the first base. Relative to germline, V is missing 6 bases and J is missing 2 bases, with 6 bases of the junction outside any gene match. CDR1 KGHSH and CDR2 LQKENI are derived from the germline V gene. What was sequenced was peripheral blood. The chain is assembled from TRBV18 and TRBJ2-1; 8 central nucleotides agree with TRBD2. This clonotype originated in a woman aged 80 or over with active or convalescent COVID-19. The CDR3 loop reads CASSPGTRTYNEQFF. The nucleotide sequence reads TGTGCCAGCTCCCCAGGGACTAGGACCTACAATGAGCAGTTCTTC.